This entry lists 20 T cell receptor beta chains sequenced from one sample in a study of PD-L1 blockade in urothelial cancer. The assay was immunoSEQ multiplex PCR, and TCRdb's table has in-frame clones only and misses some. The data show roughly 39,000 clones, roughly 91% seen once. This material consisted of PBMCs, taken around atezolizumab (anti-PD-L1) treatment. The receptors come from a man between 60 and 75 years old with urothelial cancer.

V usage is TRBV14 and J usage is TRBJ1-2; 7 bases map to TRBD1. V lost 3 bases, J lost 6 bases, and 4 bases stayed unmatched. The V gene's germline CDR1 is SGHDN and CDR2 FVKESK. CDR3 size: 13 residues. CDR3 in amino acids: CASSHTTGDGYTF. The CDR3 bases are TGTGCCAGCAGCCACACCACAGGGGATGGCTACACCTTC.

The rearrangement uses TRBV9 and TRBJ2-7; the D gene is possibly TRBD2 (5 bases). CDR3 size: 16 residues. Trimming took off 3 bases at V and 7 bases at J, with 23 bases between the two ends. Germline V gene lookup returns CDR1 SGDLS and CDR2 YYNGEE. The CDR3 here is CASSAFEASSAYEQYF. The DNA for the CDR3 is TGTGCCAGCAGCGCTTTTGAGGCTAGCTCCGCTTATGAGCAGTACTTC.

The CDR3 nucleotides read TGTGCCAGTTCGCAGGGGAGGGAAAGCACAGATACGCAGTATTTT. Protein product: CASSQGRESTDTQYF. V is TRBV19 and J is TRBJ2-3; D might be TRBD2 (7 bases). This CDR3 has 15 amino acids. Germline V CDR1 and CDR2: LNHDA, SQIVND (reference sequence). V dropped 8 bases and J dropped 0 bases, with 15 bases sitting between them. The full variable domain, completed using reference TRBV19 and TRBJ2-3, is DGGITQSPKYLFRKEGQNVTLSCEQNLNHDAMYWYRQDPGQGLRLIYYSQIVNDFQKGDIAEGYSVSREKKESFPLTVTSAQKNPTAFYLCASSQGRESTDTQYFGPGTRLTVL.

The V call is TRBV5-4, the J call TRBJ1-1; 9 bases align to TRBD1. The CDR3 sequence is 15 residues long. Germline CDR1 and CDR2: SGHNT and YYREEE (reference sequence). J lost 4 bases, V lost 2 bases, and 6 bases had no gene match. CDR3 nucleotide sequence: TGTGCCAGCAGCTTATCGACAGGGGGTGGCACTGAAGCTTTCTTT. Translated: CASSLSTGGGTEAFF. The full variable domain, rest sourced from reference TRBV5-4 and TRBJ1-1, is ETGVTQSPTHLIKTRGQQVTLRCSSQSGHNTVSWYQQALGQGPQFIFQYYREEENGRGNFPPRFSGLQFPNYSSELNVNALELDDSALYLCASSLSTGGGTEAFFGQGTRLTVV.

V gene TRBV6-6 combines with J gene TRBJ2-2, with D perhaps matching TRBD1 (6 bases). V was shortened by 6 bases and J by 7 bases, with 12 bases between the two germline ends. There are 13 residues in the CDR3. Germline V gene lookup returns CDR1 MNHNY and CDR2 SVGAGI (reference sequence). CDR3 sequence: CASRRGLGGELFF. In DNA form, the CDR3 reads TGTGCCAGCAGGAGGGGGTTGGGCGGGGAGCTGTTTTTT.

CDR3 sequence: CASSPHIARPSGNTIYF. CDR3 bases: TGTGCCAGCAGCCCCCACATTGCCAGGCCCTCTGGAAACACCATATATTTT. The chain carries TRBV5-5 and TRBJ1-3; D not certain. CDR1 is SGHKS, CDR2 YYEKEE, per germline (reference sequence). Trimming shortened V by 4 bases and J by 0 bases, and 17 bases separated the two germline ends. The CDR3 runs to 17 residues.

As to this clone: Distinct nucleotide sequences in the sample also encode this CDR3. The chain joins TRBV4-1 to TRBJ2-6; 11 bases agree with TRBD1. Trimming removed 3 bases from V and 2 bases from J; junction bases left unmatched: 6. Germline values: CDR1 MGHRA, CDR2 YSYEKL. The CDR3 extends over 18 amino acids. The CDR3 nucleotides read TGCGCCAGCAGCCATGTCCCGGGACAGGGGGCTGGGGCCAACGTCCTGACTTTC. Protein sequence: CASSHVPGQGAGANVLTF.

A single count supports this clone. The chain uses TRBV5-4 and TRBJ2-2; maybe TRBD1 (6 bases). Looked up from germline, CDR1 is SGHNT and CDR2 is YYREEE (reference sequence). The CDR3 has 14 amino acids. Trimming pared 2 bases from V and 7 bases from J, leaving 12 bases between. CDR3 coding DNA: TGTGCCAGCAGCTTACAGGGTCGGGGCGGGGAGCTGTTTTTT. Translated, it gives CASSLQGRGGELFF. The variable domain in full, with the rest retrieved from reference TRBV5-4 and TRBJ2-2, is ETGVTQSPTHLIKTRGQQVTLRCSSQSGHNTVSWYQQALGQGPQFIFQYYREEENGRGNFPPRFSGLQFPNYSSELNVNALELDDSALYLCASSLQGRGGELFFGEGSRLTVL.

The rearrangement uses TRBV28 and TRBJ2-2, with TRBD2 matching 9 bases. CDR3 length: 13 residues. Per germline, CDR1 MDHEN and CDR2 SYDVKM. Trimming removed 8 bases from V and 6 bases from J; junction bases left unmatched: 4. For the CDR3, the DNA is TGTGCCAGCGTATTAGCGGGAGCCGGGGAGCTGTTTTTT. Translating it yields CASVLAGAGELFF.

CDR3 amino acids: CATGQPIETQYF. The CDR3 DNA sequence: TGTGCCACTGGACAGCCCATAGAGACCCAGTACTTC. V gene TRBV5-5 combines with J gene TRBJ2-5, with D possibly matching TRBD1 (6 bases). CDR3 length: 12 amino acids. The V end lost 9 bases, the J end lost 4 bases, and 13 bases lay between the germline ends. Germline loops: CDR1 SGHKS, CDR2 YYEKEE (reference sequence).

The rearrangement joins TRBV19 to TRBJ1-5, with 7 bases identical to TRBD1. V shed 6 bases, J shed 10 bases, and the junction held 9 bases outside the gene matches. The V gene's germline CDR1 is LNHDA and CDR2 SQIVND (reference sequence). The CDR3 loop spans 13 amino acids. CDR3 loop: CASSDRAHDPQHF. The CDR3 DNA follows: TGTGCCAGTAGCGACAGGGCCCATGATCCCCAGCATTTT.

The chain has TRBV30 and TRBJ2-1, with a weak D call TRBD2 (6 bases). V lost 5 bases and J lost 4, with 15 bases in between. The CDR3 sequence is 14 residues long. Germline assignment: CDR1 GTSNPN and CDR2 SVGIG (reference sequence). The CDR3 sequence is CAWGGPAGYNEQFF. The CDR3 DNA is TGTGCCTGGGGGGGACCAGCGGGTTACAATGAGCAGTTCTTC.

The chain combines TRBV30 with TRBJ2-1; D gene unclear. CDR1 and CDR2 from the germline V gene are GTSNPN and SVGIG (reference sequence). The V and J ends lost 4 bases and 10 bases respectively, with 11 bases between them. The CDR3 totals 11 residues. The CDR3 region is CAWTSMREQFF. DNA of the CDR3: TGTGCCTGGACCAGCATGCGGGAGCAGTTCTTC.

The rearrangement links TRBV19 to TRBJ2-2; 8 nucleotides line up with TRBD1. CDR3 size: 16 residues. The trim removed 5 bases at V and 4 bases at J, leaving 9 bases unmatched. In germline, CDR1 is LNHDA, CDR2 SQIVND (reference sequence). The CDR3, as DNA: TGTGCCAGTAGTGTGAACAGGGGGTGGGGCACCGGGGAGCTGTTTTTT. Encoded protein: CASSVNRGWGTGELFF.

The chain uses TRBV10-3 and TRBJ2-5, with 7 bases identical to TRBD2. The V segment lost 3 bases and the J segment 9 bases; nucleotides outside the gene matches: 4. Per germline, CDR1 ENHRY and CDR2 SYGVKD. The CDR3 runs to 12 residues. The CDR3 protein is CAISEPGGAQYF. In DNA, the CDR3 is TGTGCCATCAGTGAACCTGGGGGGGCCCAGTACTTC.

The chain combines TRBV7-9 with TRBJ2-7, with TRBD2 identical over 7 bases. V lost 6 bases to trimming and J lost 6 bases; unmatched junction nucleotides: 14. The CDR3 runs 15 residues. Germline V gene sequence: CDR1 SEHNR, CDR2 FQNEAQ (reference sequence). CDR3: CASSTEGLPESEQYF. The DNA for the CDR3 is TGTGCCAGCAGTACTGAGGGACTACCAGAGAGCGAGCAGTACTTC.

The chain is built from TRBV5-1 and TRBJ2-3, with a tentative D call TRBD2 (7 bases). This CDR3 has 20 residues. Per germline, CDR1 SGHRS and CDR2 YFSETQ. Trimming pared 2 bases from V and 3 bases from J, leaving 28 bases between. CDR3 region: CASSFRIAWGGEGVTDTQYF. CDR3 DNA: TGCGCCAGCAGCTTTAGGATTGCCTGGGGGGGCGAAGGAGTGACAGATACGCAGTATTTT.

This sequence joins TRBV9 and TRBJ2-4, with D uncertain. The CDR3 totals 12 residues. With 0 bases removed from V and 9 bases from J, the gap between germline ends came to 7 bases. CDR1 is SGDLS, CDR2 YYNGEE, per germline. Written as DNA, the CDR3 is TGTGCCAGCAGCGTAGTCGGCGGCATTCAGTACTTC. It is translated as CASSVVGGIQYF.

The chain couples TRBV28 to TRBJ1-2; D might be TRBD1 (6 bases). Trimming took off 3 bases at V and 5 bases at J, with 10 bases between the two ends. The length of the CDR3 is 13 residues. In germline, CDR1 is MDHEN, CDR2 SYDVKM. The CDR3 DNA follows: TGTGCCAGCAGTTTGCAGGGGCGGTATGGCTACACCTTC. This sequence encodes CASSLQGRYGYTF.

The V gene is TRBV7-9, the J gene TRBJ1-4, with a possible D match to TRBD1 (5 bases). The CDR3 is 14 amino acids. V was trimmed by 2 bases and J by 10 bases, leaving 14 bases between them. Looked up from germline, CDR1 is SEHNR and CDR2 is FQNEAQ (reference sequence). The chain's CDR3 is CASSLRGDGGKLFF. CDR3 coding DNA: TGTGCCAGCAGCTTACGGGGGGATGGGGGAAAACTGTTTTTT.